Described below is a single T cell receptor (beta chain) sequence and its context. The data derive from a study of T cell responses to AZD1222 COVID-19 vaccine. Profiled with immunoSEQ multiplex PCR; TCRdb holds only in-frame clones, not every one. The table lists nearly 100,000 clones, roughly 88% of them singletons. With 0 bases removed from V and 5 bases from J, the gap between germline ends came to 7 bases. The CDR3 sequence is 13 residues long. Germline V gene sequence: CDR1 LGHNA, CDR2 YSLEER. The sequencing here drew on peripheral blood, taken on day 0 of AZD1222 vaccination. The chain has TRBV4-3 and TRBJ2-5; D is ambiguous. This sequence originates from an adult in good health. CDR3 sequence reads: CASSQDYGETQYF. The CDR3 DNA reads as TGCGCCAGCAGCCAAGATTATGGGGAGACCCAGTACTTC.